One and the same sample provided the 4 T cell receptor beta chains below, sequenced in a study of cytomegalovirus exposure and HLA in healthy donors. Primers included in the PCR were 60 Vbeta and 13 Jbeta primers. Produced via immunoSEQ multiplex PCR; TCRdb's table is partial and in-frame only. Of 140,000 to 150,000 clones listed, 77% are singletons. Sequencing input: PBMCs. All receptors derive from a male donor in good health and CMV-seronegative.

The V and J genes are TRBV5-1 and TRBJ2-5, with 9 positions matching TRBD2. Per germline, CDR1 SGHRS and CDR2 YFSETQ. This CDR3 region has 15 residues. With V trimmed by 0 bases and J by 5 bases, 5 bases remained unmatched. CDR3 loop: CASSLAGTSHETQYF. In nucleotides, the CDR3 is TGCGCCAGCAGCTTGGCAGGGACTAGCCACGAGACCCAGTACTTC.

The sample holds a few counts of this clone. The chain joins TRBV7-2 to TRBJ2-7; 9 bases are a match to TRBD1. The CDR3 has 15 residues. The V and J ends lost 5 bases and 6 bases, in that order; junction bases with no gene match: 11. Germline V gene sequence: CDR1 SGHTA, CDR2 FQGNSA. CDR3 DNA sequence: TGTGCCAGCAGCCCACGGGACAGGGAAATCCCCGAGCAGTACTTC. It specifies CASSPRDREIPEQYF.

V is TRBV6-5 and J is TRBJ1-3; 8 bases line up with TRBD1. The CDR3 runs 13 residues. Germline V gene sequence: CDR1 MNHEY, CDR2 SVGAGI. V lost 6 bases to trimming and J lost 4 bases; unmatched junction nucleotides: 2. CDR3 in DNA: TGTGCCAGCAGAAGGACAGGGGGAAACACCATATATTTT. Its protein product is CASRRTGGNTIYF.

The rearrangement links TRBV7-2 to TRBJ1-3; TRBD1 aligns across 10 bases. V lost 5 bases to trimming and J lost 2 bases; unmatched junction nucleotides: 3. The CDR3 covers 15 residues. Germline values: CDR1 SGHTA, CDR2 FQGNSA. The CDR3 here is CASSHDRGPGNTIYF. The CDR3 bases are TGTGCCAGCAGCCACGACAGGGGGCCTGGAAACACCATATATTTT. The full variable domain, in which reference TRBV7-2 and TRBJ1-3 provide the parts outside the CDR3, is GAGVSQSPSNKVTEKGKDVELRCDPISGHTALYWYRQSLGQGLEFLIYFQGNSAPDKSGLPSDRFSAERTGGSVSTLTIQRTQQEDSAVYLCASSHDRGPGNTIYFGEGSWLTVV.